These 7 T cell receptor beta chains share one sample of origin, sequenced in a study of shared clonotypes between healthy human individuals. The repertoire was sequenced with immunoSEQ multiplex PCR; TCRdb's copy has only in-frame clones and lacks some. The table lists 450,000 to 600,000 clones, about four fifths of them singletons. The material sequenced was PBMCs. These receptor sequences come from a woman aged 40 to 50 in good health. Some clones in this sample may be carry-over from other donors' samples.

The CDR3 sequence: CAWSVISAGPYEQYF. The CDR3 nucleotides are TGTGCCTGGAGTGTGATCTCCGCGGGACCCTACGAGCAGTACTTC. The chain links TRBV30 to TRBJ2-7; TRBD2 is a possible D gene (6 bases). Looked up from germline, CDR1 is GTSNPN and CDR2 is SVGIG (reference sequence). V was clipped by 0 bases and J by 2 bases, with 14 bases between them. CDR3 length: 15 amino acids.

There are a few counts of this clone. This sequence joins TRBV18 and TRBJ1-1, with D hard to call. Germline V gives CDR1 KGHSH, CDR2 LQKENI. The CDR3 sequence is 14 residues long. Deletions cut 0 bases from V and 1 base from J, with 6 bases between. The CDR3 sequence: CASSPPSRNTEAFF. The CDR3 nucleotides read TGTGCCAGCTCACCACCGTCACGGAACACTGAAGCTTTCTTT.

The chain recombines TRBV7-3 with TRBJ2-3; D remains ambiguous. V shed 4 bases and J shed 4 bases, with 9 bases lying between them. Germline values: CDR1 SGHTA, CDR2 FQGTGA. The CDR3 covers 13 residues. For the CDR3, the DNA is TGTGCCAGCAGCTCGAGATGGCCAGATACGCAGTATTTT. This sequence encodes CASSSRWPDTQYF.

The chain has TRBV6-5 and TRBJ2-5, with 7 positions matching TRBD2. The V and J ends lost 2 bases and 4 bases, in that order; junction bases with no gene match: 4. This CDR3 has 14 residues. CDR1 is MNHEY and CDR2 is SVGAGI in the germline V gene. The CDR3 DNA follows: TGTGCCAGCAGTTACGGCACGGGGGGAGAGACCCAGTACTTC. Translation: CASSYGTGGETQYF.

This clone has ten or more counts. This sequence joins TRBV7-3 and TRBJ2-1; D gene ambiguous. This CDR3 has 15 residues. The V gene's germline CDR1 is SGHTA and CDR2 FQGTGA. Trimming cost V 5 bases and J 1 base, with 12 bases left between them. The CDR3 is CASSPRMVSYNEQFF. Here the CDR3 DNA reads TGTGCCAGCAGCCCTCGAATGGTTTCCTACAATGAGCAGTTCTTC.

In its sample, this clone was seen a few times. J is TRBJ1-6 and V is TRBV11-2, with a weak D call TRBD1 (6 bases). Trimming pared 5 bases from V and 7 bases from J, leaving 9 bases between. Looked up from germline, CDR1 is SGHAT and CDR2 is FQNNGV. The CDR3 loop spans 13 amino acids. In DNA form, the CDR3 reads TGTGCCAGCAGCCCACAGGGAAATTCACCCCTCCACTTT. This sequence encodes CASSPQGNSPLHF. Full variable domain (missing parts from reference TRBV11-2 and TRBJ1-6): EAGVAQSPRYKIIEKRQSVAFWCNPISGHATLYWYQQILGQGPKLLIQFQNNGVVDDSQLPKDRFSAERLKGVDSTLKIQPAKLEDSAVYLCASSPQGNSPLHFGNGTRLTVT.

In this sample, this clone turned up once. The J gene is TRBJ2-2, the V gene TRBV4-1; 10 nucleotides agree with TRBD2. CDR3 length: 16 amino acids. V was pared by 6 bases and J by 6 bases, with 10 bases of the junction left unmatched. From germline, CDR1 is MGHRA and CDR2 YSYEKL. The chain's CDR3 is CASRKYLAGVPGELFF. Here the CDR3 DNA reads TGCGCCAGCAGGAAGTACCTAGCGGGAGTCCCCGGGGAGCTGTTTTTT.